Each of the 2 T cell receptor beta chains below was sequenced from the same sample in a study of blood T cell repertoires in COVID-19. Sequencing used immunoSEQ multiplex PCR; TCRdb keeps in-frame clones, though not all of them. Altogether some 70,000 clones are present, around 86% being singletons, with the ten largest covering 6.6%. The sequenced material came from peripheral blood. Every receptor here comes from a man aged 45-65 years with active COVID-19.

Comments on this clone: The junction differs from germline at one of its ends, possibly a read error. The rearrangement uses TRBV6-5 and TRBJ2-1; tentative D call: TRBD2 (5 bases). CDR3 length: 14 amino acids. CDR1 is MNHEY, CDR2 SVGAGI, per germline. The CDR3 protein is CASSRSPGYSEQFF. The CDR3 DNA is TGTGCCAGCAGTAGGTCTCCGGGATACAGTGAGCAGTTCTTC.

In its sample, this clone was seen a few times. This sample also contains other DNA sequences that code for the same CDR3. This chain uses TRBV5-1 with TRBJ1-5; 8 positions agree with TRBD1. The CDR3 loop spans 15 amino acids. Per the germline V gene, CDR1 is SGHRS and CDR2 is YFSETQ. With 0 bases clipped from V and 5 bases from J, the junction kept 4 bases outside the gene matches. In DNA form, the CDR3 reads TGCGCCAGCAGCTTGGAGGGACAGGCTTATCAGCCCCAGCATTTT. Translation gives CASSLEGQAYQPQHF. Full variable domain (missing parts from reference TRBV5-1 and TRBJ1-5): KAGVTQTPRYLIKTRGQQVTLSCSPISGHRSVSWYQQTPGQGLQFLFEYFSETQRNKGNFPGRFSGRQFSNSRSEMNVSTLELGDSALYLCASSLEGQAYQPQHFGDGTRLSIL.